What follows are 8 T cell receptor beta chains derived from one specimen sequenced in a study of control samples from healthy donors and cancer patients (TCRdb year 2020). Receptor amplification or capture employed the immunoSEQ multiplex PCR assay. TCRdb re-hosts the immuneACCESS table, in-frame sequences only. Its copies lack some clones; in the studies checked, an unresolved V gene accounts for under half of them, and the cause for the rest is not known. The sample has approximately 150,000 clones on record, about 91% of them singletons. The ten largest make up approximately 1.8% of the sample. Specimen: blood. The receptors come from a man younger than 30 in good health.

The chain has TRBV19 and TRBJ1-5, with D possibly being TRBD1 (5 bases). The CDR3 totals 15 residues. Trimming cost V 6 bases and J 1 base, with 13 bases left between them. Per germline, CDR1 LNHDA and CDR2 SQIVND (reference sequence). The CDR3 sequence is CASSLGGGSNQPQHF. CDR3 DNA: TGTGCCAGTAGCCTGGGGGGAGGGAGCAATCAGCCCCAGCATTTT. Supplemented by reference TRBV19 and TRBJ1-5, the full variable domain reads DGGITQSPKYLFRKEGQNVTLSCEQNLNHDAMYWYRQDPGQGLRLIYYSQIVNDFQKGDIAEGYSVSREKKESFPLTVTSAQKNPTAFYLCASSLGGGSNQPQHFGDGTRLSIL.

This chain connects TRBV7-9 to TRBJ1-2; D unresolved. The V end lost 5 bases, the J end lost 0 bases, and 13 bases lay between the germline ends. The germline gives CDR1 SEHNR, CDR2 FQNEAQ (reference sequence). The CDR3 spans 15 residues. DNA for the CDR3: TGTGCCAGCAGCCCTCCTATTGGGGCTAACTATGGCTACACCTTC. It encodes CASSPPIGANYGYTF.

J is TRBJ1-6 and V is TRBV4-3; D is possibly TRBD1 (5 bases). CDR3 length equals 15 residues. Trimming stripped 0 bases from V and 7 bases from J, with 10 bases between. The germline V gene has CDR1 LGHNA and CDR2 YSLEER. The CDR3 sequence: CASSQDRAENSPLHF. For the CDR3, the DNA is TGCGCCAGCAGCCAAGACAGGGCCGAAAATTCACCCCTCCACTTT.

The V and J genes are TRBV7-2 and TRBJ2-7; 7 nucleotides agree with TRBD1. After removal of 4 bases from V and 3 bases from J, the junction contained 15 bases not matched to a gene. Per the germline V gene, CDR1 is SGHTA and CDR2 is FQGNSA. The CDR3 spans 17 residues. CDR3 in amino acids: CASSYPKGQRKNYEQYF. CDR3 DNA: TGTGCCAGCAGCTACCCTAAGGGACAGAGGAAAAACTACGAGCAGTACTTC.

This clone appeared once. The V call is TRBV13, the J call TRBJ2-1; TRBD2 matches 13 bases. V shed 1 base and J 8 bases; nucleotides not matched to a gene: 5. This CDR3 has 16 residues. Germline values: CDR1 PRHDT, CDR2 FYEKMQ (reference sequence). The CDR3 sequence is CASSLELAGGPHEQFF. Written as DNA, the CDR3 is TGTGCCAGCAGCTTAGAACTAGCGGGGGGGCCCCATGAGCAGTTCTTC.

The J gene is TRBJ1-3, the V gene TRBV28, with a tentative D call TRBD1 (6 bases). CDR1 is MDHEN and CDR2 is SYDVKM in the germline V gene. The length of the CDR3 is 16 residues. V was cut by 3 bases and J by 4 bases, with 16 bases left in between. As DNA, the CDR3 is TGTGCCAGCAGTTTCCCAGGGGCGCTGATGGGAAACACCATATATTTT. This gives the protein CASSFPGALMGNTIYF.

This rearrangement joins TRBV7-6 to TRBJ2-1, with TRBD2 matching 7 bases. This CDR3 comprises 16 residues. Per germline, CDR1 SGHVS and CDR2 FNYEAQ. The V segment lost 3 bases and the J segment 2 bases; nucleotides outside the gene matches: 7. The CDR3 DNA is TGTGCCAGCAGCTTGGGAGGGGTGGGGGCCTACAATGAGCAGTTCTTC. This translates into CASSLGGVGAYNEQFF.

This chain links TRBV6-5 with TRBJ2-5, with 9 bases aligning to TRBD1. There are 15 residues in the CDR3. Trimming at V came to 6 bases and at J to 7 bases, leaving 12 bases not matched to a gene. Germline CDR1 and CDR2: MNHEY and SVGAGI. The CDR3 sequence: CASSTRDREYGTQYF. CDR3 DNA: TGTGCCAGCAGCACCCGGGACAGGGAATATGGGACCCAGTACTTC.